These T cell receptor beta chains were read from a single sample in a study of T cells expressing NK-cell markers. For each CDR3 protein, TCRdb gives one entry from its re-call of the 5' RACE reads, without DNA. The ten most abundant clones cover around 0.4% of a sample with some 280,000 distinct CDR3 sequences. The material sequenced was blood T cells: a sorted CD56 or NKG2C T cell subset, CD4+ or CD8+ T cells, or bulk PBMC T cells (not recorded which). These receptors all come from a man between 18 and 35 years old in good health. The CDR3 runs from the conserved cysteine through the conserved F or W.

V	J	CDR3
TRBV7-8	TRBJ1-1	CASSLVETNTEAFF
TRBV2	TRBJ2-1	CASSARTGGDEQFF
TRBV20-1	TRBJ1-4	CSARRPGVNEKLFF
TRBV7-9	TRBJ1-5	CASSPSVGRGNQPQHF
TRBV12-3/TRBV12-4	TRBJ1-4	CASAWEGDWNEKLFF
TRBV5-1	TRBJ1-6	CASSTDGMGNSPLHF
TRBV5-4	TRBJ2-2	CASSSLHRDRVGGELFF
TRBV7-2	TRBJ2-1	CASSLPSGPSSEQFF
TRBV20-1	TRBJ2-1	CSARDEWGTRANEQFF
TRBV27	TRBJ1-2	CASSLSGTHPLNGYTF
TRBV11-2	TRBJ2-2	CASSLLEGSGELFF
TRBV29-1	TRBJ2-3	CSVDRTATSTDTQYF
TRBV7-8	TRBJ2-1	CASSLSSGLAWYNEQFF
TRBV29-1	TRBJ1-3	CSVGTGGAGNTIYF
TRBV5-5	TRBJ2-1	CASSWGLAGRGPEFF
TRBV23-1	TRBJ2-4	CASSQSVLGESAKNIQYF
TRBV18	TRBJ2-1	CASSPPSSGNHEQFF
TRBV2	TRBJ2-5	CASSEVPPGEQYF
TRBV30	TRBJ1-6	CAWSIPGRGTLHSPLHF
TRBV5-1	TRBJ1-5	CASSLQGASNQPQHF
TRBV7-3	TRBJ2-1	CASSRTGGNNEQFF
TRBV29-1	TRBJ1-4	CSAMPGDTNEKLFF
TRBV4-3	TRBJ2-2	CASSQESGRTGELFF
TRBV7-2	TRBJ2-4	CASSLYFSGGNIQYF
TRBV20-1	TRBJ2-1	CSAERDRGYNEQFF
TRBV6-1	TRBJ1-3	CASRPGGVSGNTIYF
TRBV20-1	TRBJ2-7	CSARAGSEQYF
TRBV6-5	TRBJ2-1	CASSYGGGAAYNEQFF
TRBV12-3/TRBV12-4	TRBJ2-1	CASSLSRGSGEQFF
TRBV25-1	TRBJ1-5	CASRDRENQPQHF
TRBV5-6	TRBJ2-7	CASSFVASGRTSSYEQYF
TRBV5-1	TRBJ2-5	CASSPTRQETQYF
TRBV20-1	TRBJ1-1	CSATPWGATEAFF
TRBV7-2	TRBJ2-4	CASRRASEANIQYF
TRBV27	TRBJ1-2	CASSLSGTGYGYTF
TRBV15	TRBJ2-1	CATESSYNEQFF
TRBV5-1	TRBJ2-5	CASSLGLARETQYF
TRBV23-1	TRBJ2-7	CARGYRGDVSYEQYF
TRBV5-5	TRBJ1-1	CASSLVTGGSEAFF
TRBV7-2	TRBJ2-3	CASSFDSSSGDTQYF
TRBV5-4	TRBJ2-7	CASSLKGGSGGPYEQYF
TRBV12-3/TRBV12-4	TRBJ2-7	CASRPSGGSYEQYF
TRBV27	TRBJ2-2	CATSGRALTGELFF
TRBV6-5	TRBJ1-6	CASSPNRGGNSPLHF
TRBV5-1	TRBJ1-4	CASSPTPGLEEKLFF
TRBV12-3/TRBV12-4	TRBJ2-7	CASSFLGQGLEQYF
TRBV21-1	TRBJ1-2	CASLAGGEGYGYTF
TRBV19	TRBJ2-5	CASSIFGQGQTQYF
TRBV7-8	TRBJ1-5	CASSLSGTGLFSNQPQHF
TRBV5-1	TRBJ1-2	CASSSEQGDYGYTF
TRBV7-2	TRBJ2-1	CASSYRLAPYNEQFF
TRBV20-1	TRBJ2-3	CSAPGASGPDTQYF
TRBV5-5	TRBJ2-2	CASSLIGSGVGTGELFF
TRBV4-2	TRBJ2-1	CASSQVGRTYNEQFF
TRBV5-4	TRBJ1-2	CASSLWGTNGYTF
TRBV6-1	TRBJ2-4	CASSSTGTFLAKNIQYF
TRBV20-1	TRBJ2-5	CSAPKAVGETQYF
TRBV11-3	TRBJ2-7	CASSLRTGREQYF
TRBV5-1	TRBJ2-2	CASNPQGAVGTGELFF